The TCR beta chain under discussion was sequenced for a study of cytomegalovirus exposure and HLA in healthy donors. Findings and limits, study-wide: A prior analysis recorded that most TCR beta V segments were productive about 87% or about 30% of the time.

Each donor's status was that of a healthy bone marrow donor. V lost 4 bases, J lost 8 bases, and 16 bases stayed unmatched. CDR1 is MGHRA, CDR2 YSYEKL, per germline. The CDR3 length is 18 residues. Primers for the PCR totalled 60 Vbeta and 13 Jbeta. Produced via immunoSEQ multiplex PCR; TCRdb's table is partial and in-frame only. The table has approximately 97,000 clones, under 85% seen once. For this clone: Its specificity is not known.

The origin of this receptor is a woman aged 40 to 49 in good health and CMV-seropositive. This chain uses TRBV4-1 with TRBJ2-1; 11 bases align to TRBD2. The sequenced sample consisted of PBMCs. The CDR3 sequence is CASSRGSSHSGRDYEQFF. The CDR3 DNA reads TGCGCCAGCAGCCGGGGAAGCTCGCATAGCGGGAGGGACTATGAGCAGTTCTTC.